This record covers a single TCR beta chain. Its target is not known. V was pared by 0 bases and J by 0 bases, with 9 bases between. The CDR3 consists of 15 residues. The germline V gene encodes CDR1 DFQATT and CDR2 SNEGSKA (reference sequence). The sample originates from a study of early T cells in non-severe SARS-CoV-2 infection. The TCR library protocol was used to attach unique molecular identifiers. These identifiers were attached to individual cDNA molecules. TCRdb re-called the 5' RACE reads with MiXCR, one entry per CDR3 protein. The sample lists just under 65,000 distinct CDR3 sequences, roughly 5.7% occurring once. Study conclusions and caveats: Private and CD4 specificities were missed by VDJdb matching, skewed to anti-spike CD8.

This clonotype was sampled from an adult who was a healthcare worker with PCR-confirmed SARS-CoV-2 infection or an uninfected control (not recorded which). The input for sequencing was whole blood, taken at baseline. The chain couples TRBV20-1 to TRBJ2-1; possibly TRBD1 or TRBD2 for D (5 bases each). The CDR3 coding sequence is TGCAGTGCTAGAGATCCGAGGGGCTCCTACAATGAGCAGTTCTTC. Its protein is CSARDPRGSYNEQFF.